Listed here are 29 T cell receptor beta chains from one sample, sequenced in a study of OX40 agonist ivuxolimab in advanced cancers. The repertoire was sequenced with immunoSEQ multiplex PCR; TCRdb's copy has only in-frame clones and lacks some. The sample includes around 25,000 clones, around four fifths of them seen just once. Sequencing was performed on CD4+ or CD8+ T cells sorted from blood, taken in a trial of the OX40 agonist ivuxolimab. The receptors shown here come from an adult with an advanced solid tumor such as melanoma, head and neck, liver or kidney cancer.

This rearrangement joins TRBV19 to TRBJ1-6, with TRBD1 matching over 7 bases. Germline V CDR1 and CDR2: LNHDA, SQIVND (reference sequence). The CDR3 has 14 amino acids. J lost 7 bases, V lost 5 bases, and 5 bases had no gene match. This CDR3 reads CASSWAGGNSPLHF. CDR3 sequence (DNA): TGTGCCAGTAGTTGGGCAGGGGGGAATTCACCCCTCCACTTT.

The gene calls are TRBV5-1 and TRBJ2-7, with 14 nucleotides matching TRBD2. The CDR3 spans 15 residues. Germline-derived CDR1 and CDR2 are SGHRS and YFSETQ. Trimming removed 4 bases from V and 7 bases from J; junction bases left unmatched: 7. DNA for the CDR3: TGCGCCAGCAGCACCGGACTAGCGGGAGGATCTGAGCAGTACTTC. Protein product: CASSTGLAGGSEQYF.

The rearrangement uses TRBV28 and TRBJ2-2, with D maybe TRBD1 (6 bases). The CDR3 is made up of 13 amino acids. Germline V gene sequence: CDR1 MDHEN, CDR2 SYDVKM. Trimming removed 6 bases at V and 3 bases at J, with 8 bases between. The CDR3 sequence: CASRWTDTGELFF. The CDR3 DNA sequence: TGTGCCAGCAGGTGGACAGACACCGGGGAGCTGTTTTTT.

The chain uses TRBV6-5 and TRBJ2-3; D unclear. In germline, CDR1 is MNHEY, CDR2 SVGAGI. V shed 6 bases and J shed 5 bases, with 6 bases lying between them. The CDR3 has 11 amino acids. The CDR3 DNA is TGTGCCAGCAGGATAAAAGATACGCAGTATTTT. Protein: CASRIKDTQYF.

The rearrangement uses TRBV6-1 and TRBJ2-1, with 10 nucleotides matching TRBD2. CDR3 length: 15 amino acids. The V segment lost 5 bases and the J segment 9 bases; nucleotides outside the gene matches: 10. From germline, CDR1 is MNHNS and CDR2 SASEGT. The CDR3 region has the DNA TGTGCCAGCAGTCAGCAGTCTAGCGGGAGCACTGAGCAGTTCTTC. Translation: CASSQQSSGSTEQFF.

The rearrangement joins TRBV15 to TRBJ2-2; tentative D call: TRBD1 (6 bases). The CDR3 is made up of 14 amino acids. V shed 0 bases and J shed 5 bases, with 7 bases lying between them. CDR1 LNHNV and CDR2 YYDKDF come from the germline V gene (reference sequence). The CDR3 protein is CATSRDRGTGELFF. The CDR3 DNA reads TGTGCCACCAGCAGAGATAGGGGGACCGGGGAGCTGTTTTTT.

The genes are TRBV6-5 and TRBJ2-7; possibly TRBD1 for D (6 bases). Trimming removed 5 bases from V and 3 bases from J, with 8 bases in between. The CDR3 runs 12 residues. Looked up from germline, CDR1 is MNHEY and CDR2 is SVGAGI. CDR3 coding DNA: TGTGCCAGCAGTCAACAGGGCTACGAGCAGTACTTC. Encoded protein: CASSQQGYEQYF.

The chain's CDR3 is CASSLNTPGTQYF. The CDR3, as DNA: TGTGCCAGCAGTCTAAACACTCCGGGGACCCAGTACTTC. This rearrangement joins TRBV28 to TRBJ2-5; no reliable D call. The V gene's germline CDR1 is MDHEN and CDR2 SYDVKM. Trimming removed 5 bases at V and 7 bases at J, with 14 bases between. The CDR3 totals 13 residues. The full variable domain, with the rest looked up from reference TRBV28 and TRBJ2-5, is DVKVTQSSRYLVKRTGEKVFLECVQDMDHENMFWYRQDPGLGLRLIYFSYDVKMKEKGDIPEGYSVSREKKERFSLILESASTNQTSMYLCASSLNTPGTQYFGPGTRLLVL.

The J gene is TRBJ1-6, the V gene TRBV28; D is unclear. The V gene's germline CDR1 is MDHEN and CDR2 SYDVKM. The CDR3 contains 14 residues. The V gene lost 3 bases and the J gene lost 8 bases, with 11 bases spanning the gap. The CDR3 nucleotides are TGTGCCAGCAGTTTTTCAGGTCAGGATTCACCCCTCCACTTT. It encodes CASSFSGQDSPLHF.

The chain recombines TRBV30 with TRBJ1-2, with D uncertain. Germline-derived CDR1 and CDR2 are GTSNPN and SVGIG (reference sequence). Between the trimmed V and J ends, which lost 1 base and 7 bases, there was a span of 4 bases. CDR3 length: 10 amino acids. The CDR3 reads CAWSDGGYTF. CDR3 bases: TGTGCCTGGAGTGACGGTGGCTACACCTTC.

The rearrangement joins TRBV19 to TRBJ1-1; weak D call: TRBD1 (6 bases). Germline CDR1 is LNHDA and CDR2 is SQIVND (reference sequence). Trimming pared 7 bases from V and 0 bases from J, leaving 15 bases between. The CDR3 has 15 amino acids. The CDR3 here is CASIQGSSMNTEAFF. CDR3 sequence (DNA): TGTGCCAGTATCCAGGGGTCCTCGATGAACACTGAAGCTTTCTTT.

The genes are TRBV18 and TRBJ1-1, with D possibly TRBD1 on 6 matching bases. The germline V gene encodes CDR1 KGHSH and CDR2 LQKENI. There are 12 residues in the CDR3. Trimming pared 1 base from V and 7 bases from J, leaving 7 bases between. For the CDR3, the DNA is TGTGCCAGCTCACCACAGGGGGTTGAAGCTTTCTTT. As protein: CASSPQGVEAFF.

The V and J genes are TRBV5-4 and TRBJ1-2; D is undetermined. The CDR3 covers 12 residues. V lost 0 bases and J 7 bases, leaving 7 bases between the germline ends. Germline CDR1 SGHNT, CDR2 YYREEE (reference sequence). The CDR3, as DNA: TGTGCCAGCAGCTTGGCAGGACCTGGCTACACCTTC. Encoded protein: CASSLAGPGYTF.

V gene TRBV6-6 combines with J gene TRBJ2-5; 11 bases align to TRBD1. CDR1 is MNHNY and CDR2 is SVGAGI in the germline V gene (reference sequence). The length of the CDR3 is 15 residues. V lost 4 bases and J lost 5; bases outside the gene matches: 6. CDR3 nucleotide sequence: TGTGCCAGCAGTTCACGGGACAGGGGGGTCGAGACCCAGTACTTC. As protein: CASSSRDRGVETQYF.

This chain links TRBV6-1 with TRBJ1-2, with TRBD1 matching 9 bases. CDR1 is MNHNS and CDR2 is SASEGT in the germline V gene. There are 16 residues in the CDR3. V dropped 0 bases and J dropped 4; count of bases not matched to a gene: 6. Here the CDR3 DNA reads TGTGCCAGCAGTGAAGCGCGAGGACAGGGGTTCTATGGCTACACCTTC. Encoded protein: CASSEARGQGFYGYTF.

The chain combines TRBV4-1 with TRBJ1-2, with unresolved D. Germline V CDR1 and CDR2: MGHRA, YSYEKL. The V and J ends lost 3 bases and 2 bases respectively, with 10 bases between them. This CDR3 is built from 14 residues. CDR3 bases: TGCGCCAGCAGCCAGACACAGCTGAACTATGGCTACACCTTC. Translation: CASSQTQLNYGYTF.

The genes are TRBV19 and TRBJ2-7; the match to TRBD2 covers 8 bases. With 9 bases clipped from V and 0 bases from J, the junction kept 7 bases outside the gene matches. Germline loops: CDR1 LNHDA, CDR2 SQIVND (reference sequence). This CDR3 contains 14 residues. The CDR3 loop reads CASKLAVSSYEQYF. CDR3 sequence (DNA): TGTGCCAGCAAACTAGCGGTTAGCTCCTACGAGCAGTACTTC.

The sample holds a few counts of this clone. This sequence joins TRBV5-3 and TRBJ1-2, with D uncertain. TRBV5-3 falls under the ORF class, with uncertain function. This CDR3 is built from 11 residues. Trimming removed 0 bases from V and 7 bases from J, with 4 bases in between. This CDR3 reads CARSLGIGYTF. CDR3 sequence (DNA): TGTGCCAGAAGCTTGGGGATTGGCTACACCTTC.

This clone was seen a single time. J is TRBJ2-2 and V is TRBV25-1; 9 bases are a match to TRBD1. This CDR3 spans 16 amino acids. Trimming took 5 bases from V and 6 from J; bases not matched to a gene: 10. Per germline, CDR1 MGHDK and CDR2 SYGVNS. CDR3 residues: CASSPGTGMLAGELFF. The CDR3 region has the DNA TGTGCCAGCAGTCCCGGGACAGGGATGTTAGCCGGGGAGCTGTTTTTT.

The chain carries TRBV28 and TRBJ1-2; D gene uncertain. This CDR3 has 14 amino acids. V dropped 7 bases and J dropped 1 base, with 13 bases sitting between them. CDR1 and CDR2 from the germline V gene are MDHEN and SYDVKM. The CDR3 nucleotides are TGTGCCAGCACCCCCCCCGGCCGTAACTATGGCTACACCTTC. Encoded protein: CASTPPGRNYGYTF.

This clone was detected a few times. CDR3 nucleotide sequence: TGTGCCAGCAGCTCTCTCAGGGGTAATCAGCCCCAGCATTTT. It is translated as CASSSLRGNQPQHF. The chain combines TRBV6-5 with TRBJ1-5; weak D call: TRBD1 (6 bases). Germline assignment: CDR1 MNHEY and CDR2 SVGAGI. Deletions cut 6 bases from V and 4 bases from J, with 13 bases between. This CDR3 comprises 14 residues.

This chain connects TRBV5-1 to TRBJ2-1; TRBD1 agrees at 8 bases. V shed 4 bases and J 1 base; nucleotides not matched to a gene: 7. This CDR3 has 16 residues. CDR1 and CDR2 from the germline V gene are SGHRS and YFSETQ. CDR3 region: CASSGEGTGSYNEQFF. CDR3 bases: TGCGCCAGCAGCGGTGAGGGGACAGGTTCCTACAATGAGCAGTTCTTC. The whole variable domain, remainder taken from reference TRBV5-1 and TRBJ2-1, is KAGVTQTPRYLIKTRGQQVTLSCSPISGHRSVSWYQQTPGQGLQFLFEYFSETQRNKGNFPGRFSGRQFSNSRSEMNVSTLELGDSALYLCASSGEGTGSYNEQFFGPGTRLTVL.

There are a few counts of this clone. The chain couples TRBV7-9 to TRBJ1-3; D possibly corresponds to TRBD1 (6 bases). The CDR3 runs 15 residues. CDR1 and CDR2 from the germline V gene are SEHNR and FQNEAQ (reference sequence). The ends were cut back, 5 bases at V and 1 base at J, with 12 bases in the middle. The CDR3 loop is CASSPGQPSGNTIYF. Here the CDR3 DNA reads TGTGCCAGCAGCCCCGGACAGCCATCTGGAAACACCATATATTTT.

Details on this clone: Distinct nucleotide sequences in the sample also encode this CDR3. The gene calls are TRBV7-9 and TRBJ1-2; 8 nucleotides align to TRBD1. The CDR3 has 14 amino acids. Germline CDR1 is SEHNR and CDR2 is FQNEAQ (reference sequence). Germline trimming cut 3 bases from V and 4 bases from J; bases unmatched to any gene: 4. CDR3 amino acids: CASSLAGGFYGYTF. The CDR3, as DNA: TGTGCCAGCAGCTTGGCAGGGGGCTTCTATGGCTACACCTTC.

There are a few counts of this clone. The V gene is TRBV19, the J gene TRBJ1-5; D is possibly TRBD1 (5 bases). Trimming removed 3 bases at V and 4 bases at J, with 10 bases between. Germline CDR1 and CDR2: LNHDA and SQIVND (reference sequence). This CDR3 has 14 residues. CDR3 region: CASSIVGGNQPQHF. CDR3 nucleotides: TGTGCCAGTAGTATCGTGGGGGGGAATCAGCCCCAGCATTTT.

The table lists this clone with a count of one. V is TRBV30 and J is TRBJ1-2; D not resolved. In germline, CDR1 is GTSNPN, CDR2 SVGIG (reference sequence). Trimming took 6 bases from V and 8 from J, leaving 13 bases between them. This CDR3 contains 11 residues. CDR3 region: CACLMASGYTF. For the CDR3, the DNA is TGTGCCTGTTTGATGGCTTCCGGCTACACCTTC.

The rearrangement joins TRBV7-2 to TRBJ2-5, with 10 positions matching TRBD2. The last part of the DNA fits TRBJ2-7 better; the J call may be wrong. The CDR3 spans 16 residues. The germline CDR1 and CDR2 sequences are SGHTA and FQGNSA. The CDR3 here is CASSLAFSGGYYEQYF. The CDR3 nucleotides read TGTGCCAGCAGCTTAGCGTTTAGCGGGGGGTACTACGAGCAGTACTTC.

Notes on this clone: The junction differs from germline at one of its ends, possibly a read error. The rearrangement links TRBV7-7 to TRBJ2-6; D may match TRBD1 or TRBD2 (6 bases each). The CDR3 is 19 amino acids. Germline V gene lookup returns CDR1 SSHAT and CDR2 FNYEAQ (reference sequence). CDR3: CASSRGEGGLRSGANVLTF. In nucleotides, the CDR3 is TGTGCTAGCAGCCGCGGTGAAGGGGGGCTTCGCTCTGGGGCCAACGTCCTGACTTTC.

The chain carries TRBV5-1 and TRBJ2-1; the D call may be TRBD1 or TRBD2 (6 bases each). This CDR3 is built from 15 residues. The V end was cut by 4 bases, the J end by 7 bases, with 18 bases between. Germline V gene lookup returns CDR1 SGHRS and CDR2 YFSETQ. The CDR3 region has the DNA TGCGCCAGCAGCCTGTTGAGGGGGGCCAGGAATGAGCAGTTCTTC. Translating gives CASSLLRGARNEQFF.